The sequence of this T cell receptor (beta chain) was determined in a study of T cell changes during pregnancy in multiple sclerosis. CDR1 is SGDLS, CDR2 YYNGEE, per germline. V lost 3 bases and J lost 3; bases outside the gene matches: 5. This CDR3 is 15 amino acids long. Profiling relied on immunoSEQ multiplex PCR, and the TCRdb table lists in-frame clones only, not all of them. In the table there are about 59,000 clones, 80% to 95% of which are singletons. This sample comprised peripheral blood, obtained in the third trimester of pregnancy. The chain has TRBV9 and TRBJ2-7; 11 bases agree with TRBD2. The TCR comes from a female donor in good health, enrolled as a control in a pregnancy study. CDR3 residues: CASSGGTSGYYEQYF. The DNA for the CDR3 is TGTGCCAGCAGCGGAGGGACTAGCGGTTACTACGAGCAGTACTTC.